The 13 T cell receptor beta chains in this list originate from one sample, sequenced in a study of blood T cells in healthy people across ages. A J-beta primer mix and a sample-barcoded 5' primer were used in a second PCR of roughly 7 to 12 cycles. TCRdb reprocessed the 5' RACE reads with MiXCR, giving one entry per CDR3 protein. The table shows some 930,000 distinct CDR3 sequences, with 25% to 35% occurring only once. In addition, the sample was reused for a study of T cells of mothers and their children.

Source material: blood. These receptors all stem from a woman in her 40s in good health.

The chain links TRBV13 to TRBJ2-5; D is perhaps TRBD1 (6 bases). This CDR3 comprises 14 residues. CDR1 and CDR2 from the germline V gene are PRHDT and FYEKMQ (reference sequence). The V end was cut by 3 bases, the J end by 5 bases, with 13 bases between. In DNA, the CDR3 is TGTGCCAGCAGCTTCCAACAGGGAGCGGAGACCCAGTACTTC. Protein sequence: CASSFQQGAETQYF.

The CDR3 nucleotides read TGTGCCTGGGATACCAACTATGGCTACACCTTC. It translates to CAWDTNYGYTF. This sequence joins TRBV30 and TRBJ1-2; no clear D gene. The CDR3 totals 11 residues. Trimming took 5 bases from V and 2 from J, leaving 6 bases between them. The V gene's germline CDR1 is GTSNPN and CDR2 SVGIG (reference sequence).

This clonotype was counted ten times or more. The V call is TRBV29-1, the J call TRBJ2-5, with D perhaps TRBD1 (6 bases). Germline V gene sequence: CDR1 SQVTM, CDR2 ANQGSEA. The CDR3 consists of 14 residues. With 2 bases removed from V and 1 base from J, the gap between germline ends came to 11 bases. CDR3 in amino acids: CSVEMGAPQETQYF. The CDR3 nucleotides read TGCAGCGTTGAAATGGGGGCCCCCCAAGAGACCCAGTACTTC.

This clonotype was seen repeatedly, ten times or more. The V gene is TRBV24-1, the J gene TRBJ2-3, with D hard to call. With 4 bases removed from V and 0 bases from J, the gap between germline ends came to 13 bases. The CDR3 spans 16 residues. From germline, CDR1 is KGHDR and CDR2 SFDVKD. The CDR3 DNA reads as TGTGCCACCAGTGACTCGGCAGCCACTAGCACAGATACGCAGTATTTT. Amino acid sequence: CATSDSAATSTDTQYF.

This chain uses TRBV12-3 or TRBV12-4 with TRBJ1-2; the D gene is possibly TRBD1 (5 bases). Trimming removed 3 bases at V and 3 bases at J, with 8 bases between. This CDR3 has 13 amino acids. This chain's CDR3 is CASSFRVDYGYTF. The CDR3, as DNA: TGTGCCAGCAGTTTCAGGGTTGACTATGGCTACACCTTC.

Turning to this clonotype: A much larger clonotype is one base distant, so this may be a read error. This chain connects TRBV27 to TRBJ2-1, with 9 bases fitting TRBD1. The closer fit of TRBJ2-7 to the DNA end suggests the J call may be wrong. Per the germline V gene, CDR1 is MNHEY and CDR2 is SMNVEV (reference sequence). The CDR3 runs to 16 residues. Here the CDR3 reads CASSLPGQGRYNEQYF. In nucleotides, the CDR3 is TGTGCCAGCAGTTTACCCGGACAGGGGCGATACAATGAGCAGTACTTC.

As regards this clonotype: Germline is not matched at one junction end, which may reflect a read error. The chain combines TRBV5-1 with TRBJ2-2, with 9 bases that match TRBD1. The CDR3 loop spans 15 amino acids. Germline V gene lookup returns CDR1 SGHRS and CDR2 YFSETQ. The CDR3 DNA reads as TGCGCCAGTAGCTGGGACAGGGATAACTCTGGGGAGCTGTTTTTT. Its translation is CASSWDRDNSGELFF.

This clonotype was seen more than once but under ten times. The rearrangement uses TRBV3-1 and TRBJ1-6; D is undetermined. The V and J ends lost 4 bases and 6 bases respectively, with 7 bases between them. The CDR3 spans 13 residues. Germline V gene lookup returns CDR1 LGHDT and CDR2 YNNKEL (reference sequence). The CDR3 spells CASSPRANSPLHF. The CDR3 coding sequence is TGTGCCAGCAGCCCCCGCGCTAATTCACCCCTCCACTTT.

The chain has TRBV7-2 and TRBJ2-5, with D tentatively TRBD1 (5 bases). Germline CDR1 reads SGHTA; CDR2 reads FQGNSA. This CDR3 contains 17 residues. V lost 2 bases and J lost 4, with 20 bases in between. CDR3 in amino acids: CASSLFAYGASGETQYF. The CDR3 DNA follows: TGTGCCAGCAGCTTATTTGCCTATGGGGCCTCTGGAGAGACCCAGTACTTC.

This clonotype was observed at least ten times. V gene TRBV7-2 combines with J gene TRBJ2-5; a possible D gene is TRBD2 (5 bases). Germline-derived CDR1 and CDR2 are SGHTA and FQGNSA. Trimming removed 7 bases at V and 5 bases at J, with 14 bases between. CDR3 length: 13 amino acids. In nucleotides, the CDR3 is TGTGCCAGCAAAGCGGCGCCGCTGGAGACCCAGTACTTC. It yields the protein CASKAAPLETQYF.

This clonotype has at least ten counts. The chain links TRBV12-3 or TRBV12-4 to TRBJ2-1; D is undetermined. V was trimmed by 3 bases and J by 3 bases, leaving 12 bases between them. The CDR3 spans 15 residues. This chain's CDR3 is CASSLGLTDYNEQFF. In nucleotides, the CDR3 is TGTGCCAGCAGTTTGGGTCTCACAGACTACAATGAGCAGTTCTTC.

The chain employs TRBV9 and TRBJ1-1; D remains unclear. Germline assignment: CDR1 SGDLS and CDR2 YYNGEE. Between the trimmed V and J ends, which lost 4 bases and 1 base, there was a span of 11 bases. This CDR3 contains 14 residues. The DNA for the CDR3 is TGTGCCAGCAGCCCCCTTATTTCGAACACTGAAGCTTTCTTT. It translates to CASSPLISNTEAFF.

This clonotype was detected only a few times. The V gene is TRBV7-6, the J gene TRBJ2-5; perhaps TRBD2 as D (6 bases). CDR3 length equals 14 residues. The germline V gene encodes CDR1 SGHVS and CDR2 FNYEAQ. The ends were cut back, 0 bases at V and 8 bases at J, with 13 bases in the middle. CDR3 sequence: CASSLAEGPGTQYF. The CDR3 bases are TGTGCCAGCAGCTTAGCGGAGGGCCCAGGAACCCAGTACTTC.